This T cell receptor beta chain was identified during a study of blood T cells in healthy people across ages. Turning to the study itself: There was about one barcoded beta molecule captured by template switching per two T cells.

A J-beta primer mix and a sample-barcoded 5' primer were used in a second PCR of roughly 6 to 12 cycles. TCRdb itself ran the 5' RACE reads through MiXCR, one entry per CDR3 protein. The profile shows roughly 1.5 million distinct CDR3 sequences, under 55% of them singletons. Notes on this clonotype: The target antigen is unknown.

Study results and limitations: PBMCs left unsorted prevented a conclusive naive versus antigen-experienced comparison. Expanded clonotype changes were possibly confounded by unknown donor CMV status.

V lost 7 bases and J lost 4, with 16 bases in between. The germline V gene encodes CDR1 ENHRY and CDR2 SYGVKD. The CDR3 has 15 amino acids. Healthy Russian Caucasian donors spanned ages roughly 6 to 100 years. The clonotype comes from a woman aged 18-29 years in good health. The specimen was blood. The rearrangement uses TRBV10-3 and TRBJ1-4; D may be TRBD1 (5 bases). The CDR3 loop is CAIKNAAGHNEKLFF. The DNA for the CDR3 is TGTGCCATCAAGAACGCGGCAGGGCATAATGAAAAACTGTTTTTT.